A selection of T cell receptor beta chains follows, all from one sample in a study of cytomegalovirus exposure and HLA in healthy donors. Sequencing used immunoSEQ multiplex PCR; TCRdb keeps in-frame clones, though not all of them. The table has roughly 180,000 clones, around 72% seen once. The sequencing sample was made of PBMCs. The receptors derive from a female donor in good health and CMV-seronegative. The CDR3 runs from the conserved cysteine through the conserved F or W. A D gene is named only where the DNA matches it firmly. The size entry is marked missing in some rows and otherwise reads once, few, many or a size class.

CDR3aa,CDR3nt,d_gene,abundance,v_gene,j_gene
CASSLEPFPSTNEKLFF,TGTGCCAGCAGCTTAGAGCCTTTTCCATCAACTAATGAAAAACTGTTTTTT,NA,NA,TRBV7-9,TRBJ1-4
CASSQRRGTAARSYEQYF,TGTGCCAGCAGCCAACGCCGCGGGACAGCCGCCAGATCCTACGAGCAGTACTTC,NA,NA,TRBV14,TRBJ2-7
CASSLVPRLQHEQYF,TGTGCCAGCAGCTTAGTCCCCCGACTTCAGCACGAGCAGTACTTC,NA,NA,TRBV11-1,TRBJ2-7
CAISESRGTDTQYF,TGTGCCATCAGTGAGTCGAGGGGGACAGATACGCAGTATTTT,NA,once,TRBV10-3,TRBJ2-3
CASRGVSYPGLAGKGGADTQYF,TGTGCCAGCAGAGGGGTCTCATATCCGGGACTAGCGGGAAAAGGTGGTGCAGATACGCAGTATTTT,TRBD2,NA,TRBV28,TRBJ2-3
CASSEGAGLAKNIQYF,TGTGCCAGCAGCGAGGGAGCGGGGCTAGCCAAAAACATTCAGTACTTC,TRBD2,NA,TRBV7-2,TRBJ2-4
CASSSTGGASSTDTQYF,TGCGCCAGCAGCTCAACAGGGGGCGCCTCAAGCACAGATACGCAGTATTTT,TRBD1,NA,TRBV5-1,TRBJ2-3
CASSQAVQGFNQPQHF,TGTGCCAGCAGCCAAGCAGTTCAGGGATTCAATCAGCCCCAGCATTTT,NA,once,TRBV4-2,TRBJ1-5
CASSPQGAGDTQYF,TGTGCCAGCAGTCCACAGGGGGCGGGAGATACGCAGTATTTT,TRBD1,NA,TRBV6-5,TRBJ2-3
CATRGYGEGDEQFF,TGTGCCACCAGGGGGTATGGGGAGGGGGATGAGCAGTTCTTC,NA,few,TRBV6-5,TRBJ2-1
CASSHHRGPSYEQYF,TGCGCCAGCAGCCACCACAGGGGCCCTTCCTACGAGCAGTACTTC,TRBD1,NA,TRBV4-1,TRBJ2-7
CASSEGTGGETQYF,TGTGCCAGCAGTGAAGGGACAGGGGGCGAGACCCAGTACTTC,TRBD1,NA,TRBV6-5,TRBJ2-5
CASSLFSYNEQFF,TGTGCCAGCAGCTTATTTAGCTACAATGAGCAGTTCTTC,NA,NA,TRBV7-3,TRBJ2-1
CASSFPTTSGREEQYF,TGTGCCAGCAGTTTTCCGACGACTAGCGGGAGAGAAGAGCAGTACTTC,TRBD2,once,TRBV28,TRBJ2-5
CASSDGRGMGETQYF,TGTGCCAGCAGTGACGGCAGGGGAATGGGGGAGACCCAGTACTTC,NA,NA,TRBV2,TRBJ2-5
CASSRDSAETQYF,TGCGCCAGCAGCCGGGATTCGGCAGAGACCCAGTACTTC,NA,few,TRBV5-1,TRBJ2-5
CASSPGTGAYEQYF,TGTGCCAGCAGCCCTGGGACAGGGGCCTACGAGCAGTACTTC,TRBD1,NA,TRBV7-2,TRBJ2-7
CSVRTGDQPQHF,TGCAGCGTCCGGACAGGGGATCAGCCCCAGCATTTT,TRBD1,NA,TRBV29-1,TRBJ1-5
CASSYSRHNYGYTF,TGTGCCAGCAGTTACTCGAGACATAACTATGGCTACACCTTC,NA,once,TRBV6-6,TRBJ1-2
CASAITRGNTEAFF,TGTGCCAGCGCCATAACACGAGGGAACACTGAAGCTTTCTTT,NA,NA,TRBV19,TRBJ1-1
CASSQDEAGGYEQYF,TGCGCCAGCAGCCAAGATGAGGCCGGAGGCTACGAGCAGTACTTC,NA,NA,TRBV4-1,TRBJ2-7